This T cell receptor (beta chain) comes out of a study of T cells in Graves' hyperthyroidism and ophthalmopathy. The study, taken as a whole, reports: In the blood, most expanded thyroid clonotypes above 0.001 appeared as well.

In this sample, this clonotype turned up a few times. Its antigen remains unknown. Amplification targeted TCR beta CDR3 regions from RNA transcripts. Researchers ran a first-round RT-PCR on the TCR CDR3 using the HTBI primer set. TCRdb independently ran MiXCR on the multiplex PCR reads; one entry per CDR3 protein. The table lists 300,000 or so distinct CDR3 sequences, 21% of them singletons. This CDR3 has 11 residues. Between the trimmed V and J ends, which lost 4 bases and 4 bases, there was a span of 5 bases. Germline V gene sequence: CDR1 SQVTM, CDR2 ANQGSEA. The sample was blood. The source of this sequence is a woman between 45 and 65 years old with Graves' hyperthyroidism. The chain has TRBV29-1 and TRBJ1-3; unclear D gene. In DNA, the CDR3 is TGCAGCGTTGGAGGGGGAAACACCATATATTTT. Its translation: CSVGGGNTIYF. Variable domain in full (rest from reference TRBV29-1 and TRBJ1-3): SAVISQKPSRDICQRGTSLTIQCQVDSQVTMMFWYRQQPGQSLTLIATANQGSEATYESGFVIDKFPISRPNLTFSTLTVSNMSPEDSSIYLCSVGGGNTIYFGEGSWLTVV.